This TCR beta chain was documented in a study of blood T cell repertoires in COVID-19. Looking at the study overall: Collection of acute and convalescent COVID-19 samples took place in the United States, Italy and Spain. Sample material is recorded as cDNA or gDNA derived from T cells, B-cell-depleted T cells, or PBMCs.

In the source study's methods: Amplification from reference gene primers served as the basis for estimated nucleated cell counts. Libraries were prepared by immunoSEQ multiplex PCR; TCRdb keeps only in-frame clonotypes and omits some of them. Clonal size and the V and J genes are those of that table, whereas D and trimming came from the DNA. The repertoire holds around 60,000 clones, with about 80% as singletons. Trimming took 3 bases from V and 0 from J; bases not matched to a gene: 4. The CDR3 runs to 15 residues. In germline, CDR1 is LGHDT, CDR2 YNNKEL (reference sequence). This TCR derives from a young man with COVID-19, enrolled during active disease. The chain carries TRBV3-1 (or the pseudogene TRBV3-2) and TRBJ2-7; TRBD1 matches 8 bases. Sequencing was done on a sample of peripheral blood. The DNA for the CDR3 is TGTGCCAGCAGCCAGGGACAGGTGGGCTCCTACGAGCAGTACTTC. Translating it yields CASSQGQVGSYEQYF.